This paragraph covers one T cell receptor beta chain sequence. What it binds is not known. The data originate from a study of shared clonotypes between healthy human individuals. Findings and limits, study-wide: In general, naive subsets displayed greater estimated richness than memory subsets did. Shared across a few donors were around 5% of the naive CD4 clonotypes.

The CDR3 extends over 14 amino acids. The germline V and J ends were trimmed by 5 bases and 7 bases, with 17 bases remaining between them. Per germline, CDR1 SEHNR and CDR2 FQNEAQ (reference sequence). Per sorted-subset replicate PCR, input was roughly 200 ng DNA, representing about 29,000 T cell genomes. The authors' processing: Sequence data from immunoSEQ were junction-only and lacked quality scores; consequently, filtering differed. Repertoires were generated with immunoSEQ multiplex PCR, while TCRdb's copy carries only in-frame clones and drops some. The DNA gave D and trimming, while V, J and clone size come from that table. The table lists roughly 1,100,000 clones, about 75% of them singletons.

The sample consisted of memory CD4+ T cells sorted from blood. The subset denotes: CD45RA-negative fraction. The TCR sequence derives from a man between 18 and 35 years old in good health. The rearrangement links TRBV7-9 to TRBJ1-2; D unresolved. CDR3 protein: CASSPESKGGGYTF. The CDR3 DNA sequence: TGTGCCAGCAGCCCGGAATCGAAAGGCGGTGGCTACACCTTC. The full variable domain, rest sourced from reference TRBV7-9 and TRBJ1-2, is DTGVSQNPRHKITKRGQNVTFRCDPISEHNRLYWYRQTLGQGPEFLTYFQNEAQLEKSRLLSDRFSAERPKGSFSTLEIQRTEQGDSAMYLCASSPESKGGGYTFGSGTRLTVV.